Below, one TCR beta chain is given with its context. The antigen remains unidentified. The germline V gene has CDR1 LNHDA and CDR2 SQIVND (reference sequence). CDR3 length: 15 amino acids. Trimming left V 1 base short and J 2 bases short, with 12 bases between. 13 Jbeta primers and 60 Vbeta primers were used for the PCR. Clones were sequenced by immunoSEQ multiplex PCR, and TCRdb holds only the in-frame ones, with some missing. This table holds 140,000 or so clones, roughly 78% found once. These data are taken from a study of cytomegalovirus exposure and HLA in healthy donors. Overall study findings and caveats: A cluster of highly shared sequence variants was likely a sequencing artifact.

Sample: PBMCs. This TCR was recovered from a female donor in good health and CMV-seronegative. The chain recombines TRBV19 with TRBJ2-7; tentatively, D is TRBD1 (6 bases). In DNA form, the CDR3 reads TGTGCCAGTAGTATAGTGGCAGGGGTCCCCTACGAGCAGTACTTC. Its protein product is CASSIVAGVPYEQYF.